This entry is about one TCR beta chain. This record belongs to a study of CD8 T cells in Susac syndrome. RNA amounts of about 0.5 to 1 ug underwent reverse transcription with random hexamers. TCRdb reprocessed the immunoSEQ multiplex PCR reads with MiXCR, giving one entry per CDR3 protein. The sample holds 200,000 or so distinct CDR3 sequences; approximately 90% are singletons and the top ten take about 0.12%. Looked up from germline, CDR1 is LGHNT and CDR2 is FRNRAP. Trimming removed 5 bases from V and 8 bases from J, with 19 bases in between. The CDR3 extends over 15 amino acids. Sequencing was carried out using CD8+ T cells from PBMCs. The gene calls are TRBV12-5 and TRBJ2-1, with D maybe TRBD2 (7 bases). The sequence was obtained from a human donor with multiple sclerosis. The CDR3 DNA follows: TGTGCTAGTGGTCTACAGGGAGGGGGTGTCGATGAGCAGTTCTTC. Amino acids: CASGLQGGGVDEQFF.